One sample yielded the 29 T cell receptor beta chains listed below, sequenced in a study of vaccination and CD4 T cells after COVID-19. As for treatment: roughly ten-day PBMC culture with coronavirus spike peptide pools or control peptides (ViraFEST assay). Oncomine TCR Beta short-read sequencing was applied to DNA from cultured CD4+ T cells. Each CDR3 protein is one row after TCRdb ran MiXCR on the PCR reads. The sample contains about 19,000 distinct CDR3 sequences, around 50% of which appear only once. Their recognized antigens are unknown. The material sequenced was CD4+ T cells from blood, cultured in vitro. The receptors derive from a human donor who had recovered from COVID-19.

Only one count was recorded for this clonotype. In DNA form, the CDR3 reads TGCGCCAGCAGCTCCGGGAAAAAAGGGACAGGCTACGAGCAGTACTTC. Protein product: CASSSGKKGTGYEQYF. The chain couples TRBV10-1 to TRBJ2-7; 8 bases map to TRBD1. Germline V gene data show CDR1 as WNHNN and CDR2 as SYGVQD (reference sequence). This CDR3 has 16 amino acids. With 6 bases clipped from V and 3 bases from J, the junction kept 13 bases outside the gene matches.

This clonotype has more than one count but fewer than ten. This chain uses TRBV6-5 with TRBJ2-7; 7 nucleotides align to TRBD2. The CDR3 loop spans 15 amino acids. J gave up 0 bases and V 4 bases, and 6 bases lay outside the gene matches. Germline V lookup: CDR1 MNHEY, CDR2 SVGAGI. In nucleotides, the CDR3 is TGTGCCAGCAGTTCCTACGGGGGGAGCTCCTACGAGCAGTACTTC. Encoded protein: CASSSYGGSSYEQYF.

The chain uses TRBV5-8 and TRBJ1-6; tentatively, D is TRBD1 (5 bases). Deletions cut 0 bases from V and 9 bases from J, with 16 bases between. Germline lookup yields CDR1 SGHTS and CDR2 YDEGEE. The CDR3 has 16 amino acids. As DNA, the CDR3 is TGTGCCAGCAGCTTGGTTCGGGGGAGGAGGGGTTCACCCCTCCACTTT. Protein product: CASSLVRGRRGSPLHF.

V and J are TRBV20-1 and TRBJ1-1; 8 bases align to TRBD1. V lost 5 bases and J lost 3; bases outside the gene matches: 5. The CDR3 extends over 13 amino acids. Germline-derived CDR1 and CDR2 are DFQATT and SNEGSKA (reference sequence). The CDR3 sequence is CSAQDRVYTEAFF. In nucleotides, the CDR3 is TGCAGTGCTCAGGACAGGGTTTACACTGAAGCTTTCTTT.

This clonotype was counted a few times. The chain employs TRBV27 and TRBJ1-1; D not resolved. The CDR3 loop spans 14 amino acids. CDR1 is MNHEY and CDR2 is SMNVEV in the germline V gene (reference sequence). The V and J ends lost 2 bases and 0 bases respectively, with 7 bases between them. The CDR3 nucleotides are TGTGCCAGCAGTTTAAATGGGTTGAACACTGAAGCTTTCTTT. Its translation is CASSLNGLNTEAFF.

This clonotype was seen just once. The chain recombines TRBV18 with TRBJ1-2; D possibly corresponds to TRBD1 (5 bases). Germline assignment: CDR1 KGHSH and CDR2 LQKENI. Trimming shortened V by 6 bases and J by 8 bases, and 16 bases separated the two germline ends. The CDR3 consists of 13 residues. The CDR3 DNA reads TGTGCCAGCTCCCGGGCTGGGACGGAGGGCTACACCTTC. Encoded protein: CASSRAGTEGYTF.

Points on this clonotype: Germline and junction disagree at one end, which may indicate a read error. V gene TRBV7-7 combines with J gene TRBJ2-7; D is undetermined. Germline V gene sequence: CDR1 SSHAT, CDR2 FNYEAQ (reference sequence). This CDR3 spans 14 amino acids. The CDR3 sequence is CASSLGGFSYEQYF. DNA of the CDR3: TGTGCTAGCAGCTTAGGCGGCTTTTCCTACGAGCAGTACTTC.

The rearrangement links TRBV20-1 to TRBJ1-5; possibly TRBD1 for D (6 bases). V was pared by 4 bases and J by 5 bases, with 12 bases between. Germline V CDR1 and CDR2: DFQATT, SNEGSKA (reference sequence). The CDR3 length is 13 residues. CDR3 sequence (DNA): TGCAGTGCTAAAGGGGGGGTGGATCAGCCCCAGCATTTT. Protein sequence: CSAKGGVDQPQHF.

This clonotype was seen a few times. V usage is TRBV27 and J usage is TRBJ1-2, with a tentative D call TRBD1 (5 bases). The CDR3 runs to 14 residues. Between the trimmed V and J ends, which lost 10 bases and 2 bases, there was a span of 17 bases. Germline V gives CDR1 MNHEY, CDR2 SMNVEV (reference sequence). This chain's CDR3 is CATSPITGNYGYTF. DNA of the CDR3: TGTGCCACCTCCCCTATTACAGGAAACTATGGCTACACCTTC.

This sequence joins TRBV28 and TRBJ1-4; tentatively, D is TRBD1 (5 bases). The CDR3 has 16 amino acids. Germline V gene sequence: CDR1 MDHEN, CDR2 SYDVKM. Trimming left V 4 bases short and J 6 bases short, with 18 bases between. The CDR3 DNA is TGTGCCAGCAGTTCCGCAGGGAGATGGAACGATGAAAAACTGTTTTTT. It codes for CASSSAGRWNDEKLFF. Full variable domain (outside the CDR3, taken from reference TRBV28 and TRBJ1-4): DVKVTQSSRYLVKRTGEKVFLECVQDMDHENMFWYRQDPGLGLRLIYFSYDVKMKEKGDIPEGYSVSREKKERFSLILESASTNQTSMYLCASSSAGRWNDEKLFFGSGTQLSVL.

Remarks on this clonotype: One end of the junction varies from germline; a read error may be responsible. The CDR3 region is CAISVFGTGEGTQYF. The DNA of the CDR3 is TGTGCCATCAGTGTTTTCGGGACAGGGGAAGGCACGCAGTATTTT. This chain connects TRBV6-1 to TRBJ2-3, with TRBD1 matching 10 bases. CDR1 is MNHNS, CDR2 SASEGT, per germline. The CDR3 contains 15 residues.

The J gene is TRBJ1-2, the V gene TRBV10-3; D uncertain. V was pared by 4 bases and J by 0 bases, with 0 bases between. This CDR3 is 11 amino acids long. Germline lookup yields CDR1 ENHRY and CDR2 SYGVKD. The CDR3 DNA follows: TGTGCCATCAGTGCTAACTATGGCTACACCTTC. Amino acids: CAISANYGYTF.

This chain uses TRBV12-3 or TRBV12-4 with TRBJ2-1, with TRBD2 matching over 12 bases. The CDR3 sequence is 15 residues long. The V and J ends lost 2 bases and 6 bases, in that order; junction bases with no gene match: 2. The CDR3 is CASSLRTSGVNEQFF. The CDR3 region has the DNA TGTGCCAGCAGTTTAAGGACTAGCGGGGTCAATGAGCAGTTCTTC.

The CDR3 coding sequence is TGTGCCAGCAGCCGCACCACCGACAGGGGGGGAGGAGAGGACACTGAAGCTTTCTTT. This translates into CASSRTTDRGGGEDTEAFF. V usage is TRBV3-1 and J usage is TRBJ1-1, with TRBD1 matching 9 bases. Germline V gene data show CDR1 as LGHDT and CDR2 as YNNKEL (reference sequence). This CDR3 region has 19 residues. Unmatched junction bases numbered 18, after V lost 4 bases and J lost 3 bases.

A few counts support this clonotype. V usage is TRBV6-5 and J usage is TRBJ2-5, with D perhaps TRBD2 (5 bases). CDR3 length: 12 amino acids. Trimming stripped 4 bases from V and 5 bases from J, with 8 bases between. Germline-derived CDR1 and CDR2 are MNHEY and SVGAGI. In nucleotides, the CDR3 is TGTGCCAGCAGTTGGACGGGGGAGACCCAGTACTTC. Its protein product is CASSWTGETQYF.

The chain is built from TRBV12-3 or TRBV12-4 and TRBJ2-3, with TRBD1 matching over 10 bases. The junction had 5 bases not matched to a gene; V was cut back by 6 bases and J by 2 bases. The CDR3 is 15 residues long. The CDR3 reads CASSDRGRLTDTQYF. CDR3 DNA sequence: TGTGCCAGCAGCGACAGGGGGCGCCTCACAGATACGCAGTATTTT.

The chain links TRBV7-8 to TRBJ2-1, with no clear D. V was cut by 2 bases and J by 2 bases, with 7 bases left in between. Germline CDR1 is SGHVS and CDR2 is FQNEAQ. The CDR3 runs to 14 residues. For the CDR3, the DNA is TGTGCCAGCAGCTTAAGACTGCCCTACAATGAGCAGTTCTTC. Translating it yields CASSLRLPYNEQFF. The complete variable domain, with remaining parts taken from reference TRBV7-8 and TRBJ2-1, reads GAGVSQSPRYKVAKRGQDVALRCDPISGHVSLFWYQQALGQGPEFLTYFQNEAQLDKSGLPSDRFFAERPEGSVSTLKIQRTQQEDSAVYLCASSLRLPYNEQFFGPGTRLTVL.

The genes are TRBV20-1 and TRBJ2-1; 7 bases fit TRBD2. The CDR3 has 15 residues. Trimming removed 8 bases from V and 9 bases from J; junction bases left unmatched: 19. Germline V gene data show CDR1 as DFQATT and CDR2 as SNEGSKA (reference sequence). CDR3 region: CSHPTGGRDGVEQFF. Written as DNA, the CDR3 is TGCAGTCACCCAACCGGGGGGAGGGACGGGGTTGAGCAGTTCTTC.

This clonotype was detected only a few times. The genes are TRBV6-2 or TRBV6-3 and TRBJ1-2; 10 bases line up with TRBD1. CDR1 is MNHEY and CDR2 is SVGEGT in the germline V gene. The CDR3 runs to 16 residues. J was trimmed by 7 bases and V by 2 bases; bases with no gene match: 10. The CDR3 protein is CASSYTRTGGTSGYTF. The CDR3 bases are TGTGCCAGCAGTTACACCAGGACAGGGGGAACTTCTGGCTACACCTTC.

The chain carries TRBV7-2 and TRBJ1-6; 7 nucleotides agree with TRBD1. With 6 bases clipped from V and 5 bases from J, the junction kept 7 bases outside the gene matches. Per germline, CDR1 SGHTA and CDR2 FQGNSA. The CDR3 is made up of 15 amino acids. CDR3: CASSKDRDHNSPLHF. The CDR3 DNA sequence: TGTGCCAGCAGTAAAGACAGGGACCATAATTCACCCCTCCACTTT.

This sequence joins TRBV15 and TRBJ2-7; D gene uncertain. The CDR3 totals 12 residues. V was shortened by 0 bases and J by 5 bases, with 5 bases between the two germline ends. CDR1 is LNHNV, CDR2 YYDKDF, per germline (reference sequence). The CDR3 DNA reads TGTGCCACCAGCAGAGATTCTAACGAGCAGTACTTC. Its translation: CATSRDSNEQYF.

The chain has TRBV7-8 and TRBJ2-7; no firm D call. CDR1 is SGHVS and CDR2 is FQNEAQ in the germline V gene. This CDR3 region has 15 residues. Deletions cut 3 bases from V and 6 bases from J, with 18 bases between. The CDR3 region is CASSFSQPGDGEQYF. The CDR3 nucleotides read TGTGCCAGCAGCTTTAGCCAGCCCGGCGACGGCGAGCAGTACTTC.

J is TRBJ2-5 and V is TRBV2; the match to TRBD2 covers 9 bases. Germline loops: CDR1 SNHLY, CDR2 FYNNEI. The CDR3 consists of 14 residues. V lost 3 bases, J lost 9 bases, and 8 bases stayed unmatched. The chain's CDR3 is CASSEGGRGRAQYF. The CDR3 DNA reads TGTGCCAGCAGTGAGGGCGGGAGGGGCCGGGCCCAGTACTTC.

This clonotype has only one observation. The chain is built from TRBV6-1 and TRBJ2-7; the D gene is possibly TRBD1 (6 bases). The germline CDR1 and CDR2 sequences are MNHNS and SASEGT. Between the trimmed V and J ends, which lost 6 bases and 7 bases, there was a span of 10 bases. The CDR3 spans 11 residues. DNA of the CDR3: TGTGCCAGCAGAGGGGGATTAGAGCAGTACTTC. It yields the protein CASRGGLEQYF.

V and J are TRBV19 and TRBJ2-7, with 9 bases aligning to TRBD1. The CDR3 runs to 16 residues. The germline gives CDR1 LNHDA, CDR2 SQIVND (reference sequence). The ends lost 0 bases at V and 11 bases at J; junction bases unmatched: 14. The CDR3 DNA follows: TGTGCCAGTAGTATAGAGGCCGGGACAGGGAGGGTTGGAAAGTACTTC. It translates to CASSIEAGTGRVGKYF.

CDR3 amino acids: CASSLAAGTGNTIYF. CDR3 bases: TGTGCCAGCAGCTTAGCGGCCGGGACAGGAAACACCATATATTTT. The chain uses TRBV7-2 and TRBJ1-3; D might be TRBD1 (6 bases). The ends were cut back, 0 bases at V and 4 bases at J, with 10 bases in the middle. Germline V CDR1 and CDR2: SGHTA, FQGNSA. This CDR3 spans 15 amino acids.

This clonotype has more than one count but fewer than ten. The genes are TRBV7-8 and TRBJ1-5; D is ambiguous. V lost 3 bases, J lost 7 bases, and 13 bases lay in between. Germline loops: CDR1 SGHVS, CDR2 FQNEAQ. CDR3 length: 14 amino acids. This CDR3 is CASSFGYHAQPQHF. The CDR3 bases are TGTGCCAGCAGCTTTGGCTACCACGCCCAGCCCCAGCATTTT.

This clonotype was recorded only once. The rearrangement joins TRBV12-3 or TRBV12-4 to TRBJ1-1, with D tentatively TRBD1 (5 bases). The CDR3 runs 14 residues. V lost 3 bases, J lost 1 base, and 9 bases lay in between. DNA for the CDR3: TGTGCCAGCAGTTTGATGGGGGGGAACACTGAAGCTTTCTTT. Its translation: CASSLMGGNTEAFF.

The chain links TRBV2 to TRBJ2-7; no clear D. In germline, CDR1 is SNHLY, CDR2 FYNNEI. The germline V and J ends were trimmed by 10 bases and 0 bases, with 10 bases remaining between them. This CDR3 has 12 amino acids. The CDR3 DNA sequence: TGTGCCAACTCCCGAAGCTCCTACGAGCAGTACTTC. Encoded protein: CANSRSSYEQYF.